The 29 T cell receptor beta chains reported below all come from one sample, sequenced in a study of blood T cell repertoires in COVID-19. Libraries were prepared by immunoSEQ multiplex PCR; TCRdb keeps only in-frame clonotypes and omits some of them. The table shows around 120,000 clones, with around 81% occurring only once. The sample was peripheral blood. The receptors shown here come from a man aged 65 to 85 with acute or convalescent COVID-19.

This clone was seen once. This chain joins TRBV11-2 and TRBJ1-3; no clear D gene. The CDR3 has 13 residues. Germline V gene lookup returns CDR1 SGHAT and CDR2 FQNNGV. Trimming took off 3 bases at V and 3 bases at J, with 6 bases between the two ends. In DNA, the CDR3 is TGTGCCAGCAGCTTCTTAGATGGAAACACCATATATTTT. Translation gives CASSFLDGNTIYF. Drawing the rest from reference TRBV11-2 and TRBJ1-3, the complete variable domain is EAGVAQSPRYKIIEKRQSVAFWCNPISGHATLYWYQQILGQGPKLLIQFQNNGVVDDSQLPKDRFSAERLKGVDSTLKIQPAKLEDSAVYLCASSFLDGNTIYFGEGSWLTVV.

The rearrangement links TRBV12-3 or TRBV12-4 to TRBJ1-1; tentative D call: TRBD1 (6 bases). This CDR3 has 12 amino acids. Trimming cost V 3 bases and J 10 bases, with 12 bases left between them. The CDR3 here is CASSFSGVVAFF. The CDR3 DNA reads TGTGCCAGCAGTTTCTCAGGGGTCGTAGCTTTCTTT.

The rearrangement joins TRBV9 to TRBJ2-5, with 9 nucleotides matching TRBD2. The CDR3 is 18 amino acids. V lost 4 bases to trimming and J lost 5 bases; unmatched junction nucleotides: 18. Germline V lookup: CDR1 SGDLS, CDR2 YYNGEE. The CDR3 here is CASSPSVGGGAREETQYF. The CDR3 DNA sequence: TGTGCCAGCAGCCCCAGTGTTGGCGGGGGGGCCAGGGAGGAGACCCAGTACTTC.

The chain uses TRBV4-1 and TRBJ1-5; 7 bases match TRBD1. V dropped 1 base and J dropped 4; count of bases not matched to a gene: 10. CDR3 size: 17 residues. Germline lookup yields CDR1 MGHRA and CDR2 YSYEKL. CDR3 residues: CASSQGRQGPGNQPQHF. Here the CDR3 DNA reads TGCGCCAGCAGCCAAGGTCGACAGGGCCCGGGAAATCAGCCCCAGCATTTT.

V gene TRBV7-2 combines with J gene TRBJ2-7; TRBD2 matches at 13 bases. The junction had 4 bases not matched to a gene; V was cut back by 0 bases and J by 2 bases. Looked up from germline, CDR1 is SGHTA and CDR2 is FQGNSA. The CDR3 length is 17 residues. CDR3 sequence reads: CASSLASTSGGAYEQYF. The CDR3 coding sequence is TGTGCCAGCAGCTTAGCCTCCACTAGCGGGGGGGCCTACGAGCAGTACTTC.

The V call is TRBV4-2, the J call TRBJ1-5; D unclear. Germline V gene lookup returns CDR1 LGHNA and CDR2 YNFKEQ. V lost 0 bases and J 9 bases, leaving 15 bases between the germline ends. The CDR3 is 15 residues long. In nucleotides, the CDR3 is TGTGCCAGCAGCCAAGAGACTGGAGCCTTGGGGCCCCAGCATTTT. Translating gives CASSQETGALGPQHF.

V gene TRBV11-3 combines with J gene TRBJ1-3; no clear D. The germline V gene encodes CDR1 SGHNT and CDR2 YENEEA. CDR3 size: 15 residues. The ends were cut back, 0 bases at V and 0 bases at J, with 6 bases in the middle. The CDR3 loop is CASSLDLSSGNTIYF. CDR3 nucleotide sequence: TGTGCCAGCAGCTTAGATCTGAGCTCTGGAAACACCATATATTTT.

V is TRBV11-1 and J is TRBJ1-1; possible D gene TRBD1, 6 bases. The CDR3 sequence is 14 residues long. Germline CDR1 and CDR2: SGHAT and FQDESV (reference sequence). Between the trimmed V and J ends, which lost 4 bases and 0 bases, there was a span of 9 bases. CDR3 sequence reads: CASSWGQLNTEAFF. The CDR3, as DNA: TGTGCCAGCAGCTGGGGACAATTGAACACTGAAGCTTTCTTT.

The gene calls are TRBV19 and TRBJ2-5; 11 nucleotides align to TRBD1. J lost 7 bases, V lost 7 bases, and 5 bases had no gene match. Germline V gene lookup returns CDR1 LNHDA and CDR2 SQIVND (reference sequence). This CDR3 comprises 13 residues. The CDR3 bases are TGTGCCAGTAACGGACAGGGGGCCGGGACCCAGTACTTC. This encodes CASNGQGAGTQYF.

The chain uses TRBV6-4 and TRBJ2-2, with 7 bases matching TRBD2. The germline CDR1 and CDR2 sequences are MRHNA and SNTAGT. With 4 bases clipped from V and 5 bases from J, the junction kept 4 bases outside the gene matches. The CDR3 totals 14 residues. CDR3 residues: CASSVSGWTGELFF. Written as DNA, the CDR3 is TGTGCCAGCAGTGTTAGCGGGTGGACCGGGGAGCTGTTTTTT.

The table lists this clone with a few counts. The chain recombines TRBV19 with TRBJ1-3; 7 bases align to TRBD1. V dropped 7 bases and J dropped 3; count of bases not matched to a gene: 9. Germline assignment: CDR1 LNHDA and CDR2 SQIVND (reference sequence). The CDR3 length is 15 residues. The CDR3 is CASTRQGYSGNTIYF. CDR3 bases: TGTGCCAGTACACGACAGGGTTACAGTGGAAACACCATATATTTT. Together with reference TRBV19 and TRBJ1-3, the CDR3 gives the full variable domain: DGGITQSPKYLFRKEGQNVTLSCEQNLNHDAMYWYRQDPGQGLRLIYYSQIVNDFQKGDIAEGYSVSREKKESFPLTVTSAQKNPTAFYLCASTRQGYSGNTIYFGEGSWLTVV.

J is TRBJ2-3 and V is TRBV13; D not resolved. The V end was cut by 3 bases, the J end by 0 bases, with 19 bases between. Germline lookup yields CDR1 PRHDT and CDR2 FYEKMQ (reference sequence). The CDR3 totals 18 residues. CDR3 nucleotides: TGTGCCAGCAGCTTTCTTCACGGCAGGTCGCAGAGCACAGATACGCAGTATTTT. Protein sequence: CASSFLHGRSQSTDTQYF.

Comment on this clone: Germline and junction disagree at one end, which may indicate a read error. V usage is TRBV19 and J usage is TRBJ2-5; 13 bases fit TRBD2. Germline CDR1 and CDR2: LNHDA and SQIVND (reference sequence). This CDR3 contains 12 residues. The CDR3 nucleotides are TGTGCCAGTACCCTCGGGACTAGCGGGGTCCACTTC. Amino acids: CASTLGTSGVHF.

The rearrangement links TRBV5-1 to TRBJ2-1, with 8 bases that match TRBD1. V was pared by 4 bases and J by 4 bases, with 4 bases of the junction left unmatched. Per germline, CDR1 SGHRS and CDR2 YFSETQ. The length of the CDR3 is 14 residues. The DNA of the CDR3 is TGCGCCAGCAGCCCTGGACAGGGATACAATGAGCAGTTCTTC. This sequence encodes CASSPGQGYNEQFF. The complete variable domain, with remaining parts taken from reference TRBV5-1 and TRBJ2-1, reads KAGVTQTPRYLIKTRGQQVTLSCSPISGHRSVSWYQQTPGQGLQFLFEYFSETQRNKGNFPGRFSGRQFSNSRSEMNVSTLELGDSALYLCASSPGQGYNEQFFGPGTRLTVL.

This chain connects TRBV7-2 to TRBJ1-5; a weak D match, TRBD1 (6 bases). Germline CDR1 and CDR2: SGHTA and FQGNSA. The CDR3 covers 15 residues. V was clipped by 5 bases and J by 0 bases, with 11 bases between them. The CDR3 is CASSPTGLSNQPQHF. The CDR3 DNA is TGTGCCAGCAGCCCAACAGGGCTTAGCAATCAGCCCCAGCATTTT.

V is TRBV5-1 and J is TRBJ2-7; maybe TRBD1 (6 bases). This CDR3 region has 14 residues. From germline, CDR1 is SGHRS and CDR2 YFSETQ. V was trimmed by 2 bases and J by 4 bases, leaving 13 bases between them. The CDR3 nucleotides read TGCGCCAGCAGCTTTGGAGGACAGTTGTACGAGCAGTACTTC. Its protein is CASSFGGQLYEQYF.

The gene calls are TRBV27 and TRBJ1-1; possibly TRBD1 for D (5 bases). Germline assignment: CDR1 MNHEY and CDR2 SMNVEV (reference sequence). The CDR3 has 13 residues. Trimming removed 3 bases at V and 4 bases at J, with 9 bases between. The CDR3 DNA reads TGTGCCAGCAGTTTGGTTAGGGGCACTGAAGCTTTCTTT. Translation gives CASSLVRGTEAFF.

The gene calls are TRBV10-3 and TRBJ2-4; D may be TRBD1 (6 bases). V lost 0 bases, J lost 7 bases, and 16 bases lay in between. This CDR3 is 16 amino acids long. CDR1 and CDR2 (germline): ENHRY, SYGVKD. The CDR3 loop is CAISESAAGRGNIQYF. DNA of the CDR3: TGTGCCATCAGTGAGTCTGCCGCCGGCAGGGGCAACATTCAGTACTTC.

This chain links TRBV5-4 with TRBJ2-1, with 8 bases lining up with TRBD1. Germline CDR1 is SGHNT and CDR2 is YYREEE (reference sequence). The J segment lost 7 bases and the V segment lost 0 bases, leaving 6 bases of the junction unmatched. CDR3 length: 15 amino acids. CDR3 sequence: CASSLGGTGGNEQFF. In DNA, the CDR3 is TGTGCCAGCAGCTTGGGTGGAACAGGGGGTAATGAGCAGTTCTTC.

The table lists this clone with a few counts. V gene TRBV5-5 combines with J gene TRBJ1-4; D remains unclear. The germline V and J ends were trimmed by 4 bases and 8 bases, with 12 bases remaining between them. From germline, CDR1 is SGHKS and CDR2 YYEKEE (reference sequence). The CDR3 runs to 13 residues. The CDR3 DNA sequence: TGTGCCAGCAGCACCTACGTCAGGGAAAAACTGTTTTTT. Translated: CASSTYVREKLFF.

This rearrangement joins TRBV9 to TRBJ1-1; 7 nucleotides align to TRBD1. Germline V lookup: CDR1 SGDLS, CDR2 YYNGEE. The CDR3 covers 14 residues. The trim removed 5 bases at V and 1 base at J, leaving 5 bases unmatched. CDR3 sequence reads: CASSRDRKNTEAFF. In DNA form, the CDR3 reads TGTGCCAGCAGTCGGGACAGAAAGAACACTGAAGCTTTCTTT.

The chain uses TRBV18 and TRBJ1-5; 7 bases agree with TRBD1. CDR3 length: 16 amino acids. CDR1 and CDR2 from the germline V gene are KGHSH and LQKENI. V dropped 2 bases and J dropped 5; count of bases not matched to a gene: 9. The CDR3 DNA reads as TGTGCCAGCTCACCAGAAGGGACAGCCCGTTATCAGCCCCAGCATTTT. Its protein is CASSPEGTARYQPQHF.

The rearrangement links TRBV24-1 to TRBJ1-5; 7 positions agree with TRBD1. The CDR3 consists of 16 residues. The V gene's germline CDR1 is KGHDR and CDR2 SFDVKD. V lost 3 bases and J lost 5; bases outside the gene matches: 9. CDR3 in DNA: TGTGCCACCAGTGATCCCCGGGACAGCTTCGATCAGCCCCAGCATTTT. Protein sequence: CATSDPRDSFDQPQHF.

The chain links TRBV12-3 or TRBV12-4 to TRBJ1-1; D is ambiguous. The CDR3 consists of 12 residues. Between the trimmed V and J ends, which lost 2 bases and 5 bases, there was a span of 6 bases. CDR3 protein: CASSLRGTEAFF. In DNA form, the CDR3 reads TGTGCCAGCAGTTTACGGGGAACTGAAGCTTTCTTT.

V is TRBV6-2 or TRBV6-3 and J is TRBJ2-7; TRBD1 matches at 10 bases. J lost 3 bases, V lost 4 bases, and 6 bases had no gene match. Germline assignment: CDR1 MNHEY and CDR2 SVGEGT. The CDR3 length is 15 residues. The CDR3 loop reads CASSSWTGGGYEQYF. CDR3 in DNA: TGTGCCAGCAGTTCGTGGACAGGGGGTGGCTACGAGCAGTACTTC.

The genes are TRBV29-1 and TRBJ1-2; D possibly corresponds to TRBD1 (5 bases). Per germline, CDR1 SQVTM and CDR2 ANQGSEA. V was trimmed by 1 base and J by 0 bases, leaving 9 bases between them. The CDR3 consists of 14 residues. The CDR3 DNA sequence: TGCAGCGTTGAAGCGGGGGTATCTAACTATGGCTACACCTTC. Its protein product is CSVEAGVSNYGYTF.

This sequence joins TRBV9 and TRBJ1-1; TRBD1 aligns across 9 bases. This CDR3 comprises 16 residues. The V gene end was trimmed by 2 bases and the J gene end by 6 bases; junction bases not matched to a gene: 11. Per germline, CDR1 SGDLS and CDR2 YYNGEE. The CDR3 reads CASSVTGTGLAAEAFF. The CDR3 coding sequence is TGTGCCAGCAGCGTGACCGGGACAGGGCTAGCCGCTGAAGCTTTCTTT.

The chain has TRBV6-5 and TRBJ1-5, with D unclear. Germline lookup yields CDR1 MNHEY and CDR2 SVGAGI. Between the trimmed V and J ends, which lost 10 bases and 0 bases, there was a span of 10 bases. The CDR3 runs to 13 residues. The CDR3 reads CATYPRSNQPQHF. CDR3 bases: TGTGCCACCTACCCCCGTAGCAATCAGCCCCAGCATTTT.

This clone was picked up a small number of times. The chain combines TRBV7-2 with TRBJ2-7, with 11 positions matching TRBD2. CDR1 is SGHTA and CDR2 is FQGNSA in the germline V gene. The CDR3 has 14 residues. The trim removed 4 bases at V and 4 bases at J, leaving 3 bases unmatched. The CDR3 is CASSYVAGGYEQYF. CDR3 DNA: TGTGCCAGCAGCTATGTAGCGGGGGGGTACGAGCAGTACTTC.